This TCR beta chain was recovered during a study of metastatic and nonmetastatic thyroid tumors. Study results and caveats: Reportedly, malignant thyroid tumors had significantly higher TCR beta diversity than benign nodules, in blood and tumor.

Before thyroid surgery, none of the patients had received any treatment. CDR1 is SEHNR and CDR2 is FQNEAQ in the germline V gene (reference sequence). Between the trimmed V and J ends, which lost 5 bases and 1 base, there was a span of 11 bases. The CDR3 spans 15 residues. This clone was observed at least ten times. The antigen is undetermined. MiXCR re-clonotyped the PCR reads for TCRdb. The sample includes some 45,000 clones, roughly an eighth of them seen just once. The clonotype originates from a male donor with papillary thyroid cancer or a benign thyroid nodule (not recorded which). Some clones in this sample may be carry-over from other donors' samples. Sequenced sample: blood. This rearrangement joins TRBV7-9 to TRBJ2-2; D may be TRBD2 (5 bases). CDR3 sequence: CASSTGGGNTGELFF. The CDR3 nucleotides are TGTGCCAGCAGCACCGGTGGAGGGAACACCGGGGAGCTGTTTTTT.